The rows below give T cell receptor beta chains drawn from one sample of a study of regulatory T cells in long-lasting Graves disease. TCRdb called the multiplex PCR reads again in MiXCR, with one record for every CDR3 protein. The table lists about 540,000 distinct CDR3 sequences, approximately 12% of them singletons. The data were also submitted as part of a second study, on T cells in Graves' hyperthyroidism and ophthalmopathy.

This specimen was peripheral blood mononuclear cells (PBMCs), taken at new diagnosis, from a patient treated with antithyroid drugs. These receptor sequences come from a man aged 25-40 years with Graves disease. Both conserved end residues are part of each CDR3. D genes are given only for firm matches. Size is stated for part of the rows, as once, few or many counts, or as a class when the clone is expanded.

CDR3 protein: CSVVLAGGPYEQYF
CDR3 DNA: TGCAGCGTTGTCCTAGCGGGAGGACCCTACGAGCAGTACTTC
D gene: TRBD2
clone size: many
J gene: TRBJ2-7
V gene: TRBV29-1

CDR3 protein: CASSQDPDNEQFF
CDR3 DNA: TGTGCCAGCAGCCAGGACCCCGACAATGAGCAGTTCTTC
D gene: -
clone size: few
J gene: TRBJ2-1
V gene: TRBV7-3

CDR3 protein: CASSEPRGFWEQYF
CDR3 DNA: TGTGCCAGCAGTGAACCTCGGGGCTTTTGGGAGCAGTACTTC
D gene: -
clone size: many
J gene: TRBJ2-7
V gene: TRBV6-2/TRBV6-3

CDR3 protein: CASSRSGGMNTEAFF
CDR3 DNA: TGTGCCAGCAGTCGATCTGGAGGGATGAACACTGAAGCTTTCTTT
D gene: -
clone size: -
J gene: TRBJ1-1
V gene: TRBV6-2/TRBV6-3

CDR3 protein: CASSVQNTGELFF
CDR3 DNA: TGCGCCAGCAGCGTTCAGAACACCGGGGAGCTGTTTTTT
D gene: -
clone size: many
J gene: TRBJ2-2
V gene: TRBV9

CDR3 protein: CSVTWTGLNQPQHF
CDR3 DNA: TGCAGCGTGACCTGGACAGGCCTCAATCAGCCCCAGCATTTT
D gene: TRBD1
clone size: many
J gene: TRBJ1-5
V gene: TRBV29-1

CDR3 protein: CASSEGPNTGELFF
CDR3 DNA: TGTGCCAGCAGCGAGGGGCCGAACACCGGGGAGCTGTTTTTT
D gene: -
clone size: many
J gene: TRBJ2-2
V gene: TRBV11-2

CDR3 protein: CASSSGTGHNEQFF
CDR3 DNA: TGTGCCAGCAGCTCGGGGACAGGGCACAATGAGCAGTTCTTC
D gene: TRBD1
clone size: -
J gene: TRBJ2-1
V gene: TRBV11-1

CDR3 protein: CASSPSTPGANVLTF
CDR3 DNA: TGTGCCAGCAGCCCGAGCACCCCTGGGGCCAACGTCCTGACTTTC
D gene: -
clone size: -
J gene: TRBJ2-6
V gene: TRBV5-4

CDR3 protein: CASSSLQGASDYGYTF
CDR3 DNA: TGCGCCAGCAGCTCCCTACAGGGGGCCTCTGACTATGGCTACACCTTC
D gene: TRBD1
clone size: few
J gene: TRBJ1-2
V gene: TRBV5-1

CDR3 protein: CSVEETGYETQYF
CDR3 DNA: TGCAGCGTTGAAGAGACAGGGTACGAGACCCAGTACTTC
D gene: TRBD1
clone size: many
J gene: TRBJ2-5
V gene: TRBV29-1

CDR3 protein: CASSLLGPTDTQYF
CDR3 DNA: TGTGCCAGCAGTTTGTTAGGCCCCACAGATACGCAGTATTTT
D gene: -
clone size: many
J gene: TRBJ2-3
V gene: TRBV6-5

CDR3 protein: CASSRTLYNEQFF
CDR3 DNA: TGTGCCAGCAGCCGGACTCTTTACAATGAGCAGTTCTTC
D gene: -
clone size: many
J gene: TRBJ2-1
V gene: TRBV7-2

CDR3 protein: CASSPQEVDEQFF
CDR3 DNA: TGTGCCAGCTCACCTCAGGAGGTCGATGAGCAGTTCTTC
D gene: -
clone size: -
J gene: TRBJ2-1
V gene: TRBV18

CDR3 protein: CAWSNQGSEQYF
CDR3 DNA: TGTGCCTGGAGTAACCAGGGGTCCGAGCAGTACTTC
D gene: -
clone size: many
J gene: TRBJ2-7
V gene: TRBV30

CDR3 protein: CASSLSPRRTNYGYTF
CDR3 DNA: TGTGCCAGCAGTTTATCCCCCCGGCGTACTAACTATGGCTACACCTTC
D gene: -
clone size: few
J gene: TRBJ1-2
V gene: TRBV12-3/TRBV12-4

CDR3 protein: CATRGRGDTQYF
CDR3 DNA: TGTGCCACCAGGGGCAGGGGCGATACCCAGTACTTC
D gene: -
clone size: -
J gene: TRBJ2-5
V gene: TRBV24-1

CDR3 protein: CSAHRRARTTDTQYF
CDR3 DNA: TGCAGTGCTCACCGAAGGGCCCGTACCACAGATACGCAGTATTTT
D gene: -
clone size: many
J gene: TRBJ2-3
V gene: TRBV20-1

CDR3 protein: CASSLGLAGGMAGELFF
CDR3 DNA: TGTGCCAGCAGCCTGGGACTAGCGGGAGGAATGGCCGGGGAGCTGTTTTTT
D gene: TRBD2
clone size: -
J gene: TRBJ2-2
V gene: TRBV5-5

CDR3 protein: CASSHISGTSSSYNEQFF
CDR3 DNA: TGTGCCAGCAGCCACATTAGCGGGACGTCAAGCTCCTACAATGAGCAGTTCTTC
D gene: TRBD2
clone size: few
J gene: TRBJ2-1
V gene: TRBV14

CDR3 protein: CASSLKKRSKSLYNEQFF
CDR3 DNA: TGTGCCAGCAGCTTAAAGAAAAGGTCTAAAAGCCTGTACAATGAGCAGTTCTTC
D gene: -
clone size: many
J gene: TRBJ2-1
V gene: TRBV7-2

CDR3 protein: CASSRTGGNYGYTF
CDR3 DNA: TGTGCCAGCTCTAGGACAGGGGGAAACTATGGCTACACCTTC
D gene: TRBD1
clone size: many
J gene: TRBJ1-2
V gene: TRBV27

CDR3 protein: CASSLASQGNDGYTF
CDR3 DNA: TGTGCCAGCAGTTTAGCTTCGCAGGGGAACGATGGCTACACCTTC
D gene: -
clone size: -
J gene: TRBJ1-2
V gene: TRBV28

CDR3 protein: CASSTGGVRTDTQYF
CDR3 DNA: TGTGCCAGCAGCACCGGGGGCGTGAGGACAGATACGCAGTATTTT
D gene: -
clone size: many
J gene: TRBJ2-3
V gene: TRBV5-4

CDR3 protein: CSALTNDGAYEQYF
CDR3 DNA: TGCAGTGCGCTAACTAACGACGGAGCCTACGAGCAGTACTTC
D gene: -
clone size: few
J gene: TRBJ2-7
V gene: TRBV20-1

CDR3 protein: CASSNRGLAGGYEQYF
CDR3 DNA: TGTGCCAGCAGTAATAGGGGACTAGCGGGAGGGTACGAGCAGTACTTC
D gene: TRBD2
clone size: many
J gene: TRBJ2-7
V gene: TRBV12-3/TRBV12-4

CDR3 protein: CASRLDRGREKLFF
CDR3 DNA: TGTGCCAGCAGACTCGACAGGGGTAGGGAAAAACTGTTTTTT
D gene: TRBD1
clone size: few
J gene: TRBJ1-4
V gene: TRBV7-9

CDR3 protein: CAISRASGSTDTQYF
CDR3 DNA: TGTGCCATCAGCCGGGCTAGCGGAAGCACAGATACGCAGTATTTT
D gene: TRBD2
clone size: few
J gene: TRBJ2-3
V gene: TRBV10-3

CDR3 protein: CASSSGDTAYNEQFF
CDR3 DNA: TGCGCCAGCAGCTCTGGGGACACCGCCTACAATGAGCAGTTCTTC
D gene: -
clone size: many
J gene: TRBJ2-1
V gene: TRBV5-1

CDR3 protein: CAIKTSGLQFF
CDR3 DNA: TGTGCCATCAAGACTAGCGGATTGCAGTTCTTC
D gene: TRBD2
clone size: many
J gene: TRBJ2-1
V gene: TRBV2

CDR3 protein: CASSPTTGFPPYEQYF
CDR3 DNA: TGTGCCAGCAGCCCTACCACAGGGTTTCCCCCCTACGAGCAGTACTTC
D gene: -
clone size: many
J gene: TRBJ2-7
V gene: TRBV7-9

CDR3 protein: CSVDKRASGIDEQFF
CDR3 DNA: TGCAGCGTTGATAAGAGGGCTAGCGGGATTGATGAGCAGTTCTTC
D gene: TRBD2
clone size: many
J gene: TRBJ2-1
V gene: TRBV29-1

CDR3 protein: CASSFGLAGGSKTQYF
CDR3 DNA: TGTGCCAGCAGCTTCGGACTAGCGGGAGGTTCAAAGACCCAGTACTTC
D gene: TRBD2
clone size: many
J gene: TRBJ2-5
V gene: TRBV7-3

CDR3 protein: CASSEGVYGYTF
CDR3 DNA: TGTGCCAGCAGTGAGGGGGTCTATGGCTACACCTTC
D gene: -
clone size: few
J gene: TRBJ1-2
V gene: TRBV25-1

CDR3 protein: CATSDLSGLNTGELFF
CDR3 DNA: TGTGCCACCAGTGATCTTAGCGGGTTGAACACCGGGGAGCTGTTTTTT
D gene: TRBD2
clone size: many
J gene: TRBJ2-2
V gene: TRBV24-1

CDR3 protein: CASSLVVRYTF
CDR3 DNA: TGTGCCAGCAGCTTGGTGGTCCGCTACACCTTC
D gene: -
clone size: many
J gene: TRBJ1-2
V gene: TRBV7-2

CDR3 protein: CASRADIPANTIYF
CDR3 DNA: TGTGCCAGTAGGGCGGACATTCCAGCAAACACCATATATTTT
D gene: -
clone size: -
J gene: TRBJ1-3
V gene: TRBV19

CDR3 protein: CASLLAGAPTNEQFF
CDR3 DNA: TGTGCCAGCCTCTTAGCGGGAGCTCCAACCAATGAGCAGTTCTTC
D gene: TRBD2
clone size: -
J gene: TRBJ2-1
V gene: TRBV12-3/TRBV12-4

CDR3 protein: CASSQGNYGYTF
CDR3 DNA: TGTGCCAGCAGCCAAGGGAACTATGGCTACACCTTC
D gene: -
clone size: many
J gene: TRBJ1-2
V gene: TRBV6-1

CDR3 protein: CASSITGTGKETQYF
CDR3 DNA: TGTGCCAGCAGCATCACCGGGACAGGCAAAGAGACCCAGTACTTC
D gene: TRBD1
clone size: many
J gene: TRBJ2-5
V gene: TRBV3-1

CDR3 protein: CATSSPGQGAYEQYF
CDR3 DNA: TGTGCCACCAGCAGCCCGGGACAGGGGGCATACGAGCAGTACTTC
D gene: TRBD1
clone size: -
J gene: TRBJ2-7
V gene: TRBV15

CDR3 protein: CSVNSGSKDTQYF
CDR3 DNA: TGCAGCGTGAATAGCGGGAGTAAAGATACGCAGTATTTT
D gene: TRBD2
clone size: -
J gene: TRBJ2-3
V gene: TRBV29-1

CDR3 protein: CSARASGRTYNEQFF
CDR3 DNA: TGCAGTGCTAGAGCTAGCGGGAGGACCTACAATGAGCAGTTCTTC
D gene: TRBD2
clone size: many
J gene: TRBJ2-1
V gene: TRBV20-1

CDR3 protein: CASSQEGRTSALGQYF
CDR3 DNA: TGCGCCAGCAGCCAAGAGGGGCGTACTAGCGCCTTGGGGCAGTACTTC
D gene: TRBD2
clone size: -
J gene: TRBJ2-7
V gene: TRBV4-1

CDR3 protein: CASTRGGTYEQYF
CDR3 DNA: TGTGCCAGTACCAGAGGGGGAACTTACGAGCAGTACTTC
D gene: -
clone size: -
J gene: TRBJ2-7
V gene: TRBV19

CDR3 protein: CSAPYRDEQYF
CDR3 DNA: TGCAGTGCCCCTTACAGGGACGAGCAGTACTTC
D gene: -
clone size: -
J gene: TRBJ2-7
V gene: TRBV20-1

CDR3 protein: CSVVQGGEKLFF
CDR3 DNA: TGCAGCGTTGTACAGGGGGGTGAAAAACTGTTTTTT
D gene: TRBD1
clone size: -
J gene: TRBJ1-4
V gene: TRBV29-1

CDR3 protein: CAISRQGRTDTQYF
CDR3 DNA: TGTGCCATTAGTAGGCAGGGGCGAACAGATACGCAGTATTTT
D gene: -
clone size: -
J gene: TRBJ2-3
V gene: TRBV3-1

CDR3 protein: CAWSHTDTQYF
CDR3 DNA: TGTGCCTGGAGCCACACAGATACGCAGTATTTT
D gene: -
clone size: -
J gene: TRBJ2-3
V gene: TRBV30

CDR3 protein: CASSSPQETQYF
CDR3 DNA: TGTGCCAGCAGTTCACCGCAAGAGACCCAGTACTTC
D gene: -
clone size: many
J gene: TRBJ2-5
V gene: TRBV27

CDR3 protein: CASSPPAGDYGYTF
CDR3 DNA: TGTGCCAGCTCACCACCTGCCGGAGACTATGGCTACACCTTC
D gene: -
clone size: -
J gene: TRBJ1-2
V gene: TRBV18

CDR3 protein: CASSLEGSGTGELFF
CDR3 DNA: TGTGCCAGCAGTTTAGAGGGTTCAGGTACCGGGGAGCTGTTTTTT
D gene: -
clone size: many
J gene: TRBJ2-2
V gene: TRBV5-1

CDR3 protein: CASRDRGLGGELFF
CDR3 DNA: TGTGCCAGCAGGGACAGGGGGCTTGGTGGGGAGCTGTTTTTT
D gene: TRBD1
clone size: many
J gene: TRBJ2-2
V gene: TRBV6-1

CDR3 protein: CASKPGAYTEAFF
CDR3 DNA: TGTGCCAGTAAACCGGGGGCCTACACTGAAGCTTTCTTT
D gene: -
clone size: -
J gene: TRBJ1-1
V gene: TRBV6-2/TRBV6-3

CDR3 protein: CASSLRSANEQFF
CDR3 DNA: TGTGCCAGCAGCTTAAGAAGCGCCAATGAGCAGTTCTTC
D gene: -
clone size: many
J gene: TRBJ2-1
V gene: TRBV7-2

CDR3 protein: CASGLPTLTNYGYTF
CDR3 DNA: TGTGCTAGTGGTCTCCCGACCCTGACTAACTATGGCTACACCTTC
D gene: -
clone size: many
J gene: TRBJ1-2
V gene: TRBV12-5

CDR3 protein: CASSLAGQVNTEAFF
CDR3 DNA: TGTGCCAGCAGCTTGGCGGGACAGGTGAACACTGAAGCTTTCTTT
D gene: TRBD1
clone size: -
J gene: TRBJ1-1
V gene: TRBV7-2

CDR3 protein: CASSLGQAPDTQYF
CDR3 DNA: TGTGCCAGCAGCTTAGGGCAGGCGCCAGATACGCAGTATTTT
D gene: -
clone size: many
J gene: TRBJ2-3
V gene: TRBV9

CDR3 protein: CSGQGDSYEQYF
CDR3 DNA: TGCAGCGGACAGGGGGATTCCTACGAGCAGTACTTC
D gene: TRBD1
clone size: many
J gene: TRBJ2-7
V gene: TRBV29-1